The rows below give T cell receptor beta chains drawn from one sample of a study of T cells in tuberculosis. Assay: immunoSEQ multiplex PCR; the TCRdb copy retains only in-frame clones and omits some. Of 25,000 to 35,000 clones in the sample, just under 97% are singletons; the top ten hold under 2.5%. Sequenced sample: PBMCs. These receptors were taken from a donor aged 10 to 29 with latent tuberculosis or without tuberculosis infection. Both conserved end residues are part of each CDR3. A D gene is named only where the DNA matches it firmly. Some rows have no size entry. The others give once, few or many, or a class for an expanded clone.

J: TRBJ2-5; V: TRBV6-1; size: .; D: TRBD1; CDR3: CASSGWDRGKTQYF; DNA: TGTGCCAGCAGTGGTTGGGACAGGGGTAAGACCCAGTACTTC
J: TRBJ2-1; V: TRBV4-1; size: .; D: .; CDR3: CASSLGESSYNEQFF; DNA: TGCGCCAGCAGCCTCGGGGAGAGCTCCTACAATGAGCAGTTCTTC
J: TRBJ1-1; V: TRBV4-1; size: .; D: .; CDR3: CASSQDLGGRNTEAFF; DNA: TGCGCCAGCAGCCAAGATCTAGGGGGAAGGAACACTGAAGCTTTCTTT
J: TRBJ2-1; V: TRBV7-9; size: .; D: TRBD2; CDR3: CASSLSREFGSYEQFF; DNA: TGTGCCAGCAGCTTGTCGCGGGAGTTTGGTTCATATGAGCAGTTCTTC
J: TRBJ1-2; V: TRBV2; size: .; D: .; CDR3: CASSEKGGKYGYTF; DNA: TGTGCCAGCAGTGAAAAGGGGGGGAAGTATGGCTACACCTTC
J: TRBJ2-3; V: TRBV15; size: .; D: TRBD2; CDR3: CATKLAGPSDTQYF; DNA: TGTGCCACCAAACTAGCGGGGCCTTCAGATACGCAGTATTTT
J: TRBJ2-3; V: TRBV5-6; size: .; D: .; CDR3: CASSFGAPTTDTQYF; DNA: TGTGCCAGCAGCTTTGGGGCTCCGACGACAGATACGCAGTATTTT
J: TRBJ1-2; V: TRBV4-2; size: .; D: .; CDR3: CASRLSNSYYGYTF; DNA: TGTGCCAGCAGGCTCAGTAACAGTTACTATGGCTACACCTTC
J: TRBJ2-3; V: TRBV27; size: once; D: .; CDR3: CASSPSPGQTSTDTQYF; DNA: TGTGCCAGCAGCCCCTCCCCGGGACAAACTAGCACAGATACGCAGTATTTT
J: TRBJ2-1; V: TRBV7-9; size: .; D: TRBD2; CDR3: CASSLGLAGGLGEQFF; DNA: TGTGCCAGCAGCTTAGGGCTAGCGGGGGGGCTAGGTGAGCAGTTCTTC
J: TRBJ2-7; V: TRBV28; size: .; D: .; CDR3: CASGLQAGSYEQYF; DNA: TGTGCCAGCGGGCTGCAGGCTGGCTCCTACGAGCAGTACTTC
J: TRBJ2-3; V: TRBV5-1; size: .; D: TRBD1; CDR3: CASSLEQGIDTQYF; DNA: TGCGCCAGCAGCTTGGAACAGGGGATCGATACGCAGTATTTT
J: TRBJ2-5; V: TRBV5-1; size: .; D: .; CDR3: CASTPGHYQETQYF; DNA: TGCGCCAGCACCCCCGGACACTACCAAGAGACCCAGTACTTC
J: TRBJ2-5; V: TRBV19; size: .; D: TRBD2; CDR3: CASSTTSGRYATQYF; DNA: TGTGCCAGTAGTACAACTAGCGGGAGATACGCGACCCAGTACTTC
J: TRBJ2-7; V: TRBV5-4; size: .; D: .; CDR3: CASSSDSRNEQYF; DNA: TGTGCCAGCAGTTCTGACAGCCGCAACGAGCAGTACTTC
J: TRBJ2-1; V: TRBV15; size: .; D: TRBD2; CDR3: CATSLQAGKRDNEQFF; DNA: TGTGCCACCAGCCTCCAAGCGGGAAAAAGGGACAATGAGCAGTTCTTC
J: TRBJ2-5; V: TRBV7-2; size: .; D: TRBD2; CDR3: CASSLGGGAQETQYF; DNA: TGTGCCAGCAGCTTAGGGGGAGGGGCCCAAGAGACCCAGTACTTC
J: TRBJ2-1; V: TRBV7-3; size: .; D: TRBD2; CDR3: CASSKSGGGYTDEQFF; DNA: TGTGCCAGCAGCAAAAGCGGGGGGGGATACACGGATGAGCAGTTCTTC
J: TRBJ1-2; V: TRBV5-1; size: .; D: .; CDR3: CASSPRAANYGYTF; DNA: TGCGCCAGCAGCCCCCGCGCGGCTAACTATGGCTACACCTTC
J: TRBJ1-1; V: TRBV4-1; size: .; D: .; CDR3: CASSSPAGGNTEAFF; DNA: TGCGCCAGCAGCTCCCCAGCCGGGGGGAACACTGAAGCTTTCTTT
J: TRBJ2-7; V: TRBV11-2; size: once; D: TRBD1; CDR3: CASSLGGTGTSYEQYF; DNA: TGTGCCAGCAGCTTAGGAGGGACAGGGACCTCCTACGAGCAGTACTTC
J: TRBJ2-2; V: TRBV9; size: .; D: TRBD2; CDR3: CASSAGLAELTGELFF; DNA: TGTGCCAGCAGCGCAGGACTAGCGGAGCTCACCGGGGAGCTGTTTTTT
J: TRBJ2-1; V: TRBV10-2; size: .; D: TRBD2; CDR3: CASRPTSGGEYNEQFF; DNA: TGCGCCAGCAGACCCACTAGCGGGGGGGAATACAATGAGCAGTTCTTC
J: TRBJ1-5; V: TRBV12-2; size: .; D: .; CDR3: CASRLGGPLYQPQHF; DNA: TGTGCAAGTCGCTTAGGGGGGCCGCTCTATCAGCCCCAGCATTTT
J: TRBJ1-2; V: TRBV29-1; size: .; D: .; CDR3: CSAEAGNRGGYTF; DNA: TGCAGCGCCGAGGCGGGGAATAGGGGTGGCTACACCTTC
J: TRBJ1-1; V: TRBV19; size: .; D: TRBD1; CDR3: CASRAGGMNTEAFF; DNA: TGTGCCAGTAGGGCAGGGGGCATGAACACTGAAGCTTTCTTT
J: TRBJ2-1; V: TRBV9; size: .; D: TRBD2; CDR3: CASSEGGLAIEQFF; DNA: TGTGCCAGCAGCGAGGGAGGACTAGCCATAGAGCAGTTCTTC
J: TRBJ2-7; V: TRBV29-1; size: .; D: .; CDR3: CSVANRDPYEQYF; DNA: TGCAGCGTGGCAAACAGGGATCCCTACGAGCAGTACTTC
J: TRBJ1-2; V: TRBV5-1; size: once; D: .; CDR3: CASGEQGDYGYTF; DNA: TGCGCCAGCGGAGAACAGGGTGACTATGGCTACACCTTC
J: TRBJ1-1; V: TRBV5-1; size: .; D: .; CDR3: CASSLTGNTEAFF; DNA: TGCGCCAGCAGCCTTACAGGGAACACTGAAGCTTTCTTT